This TCR beta chain derives from a study of OX40 agonist ivuxolimab in advanced cancers. Regarding the complete study: Ivuxolimab was an agonistic, fully human IgG2 monoclonal antibody directed against OX40 (CD134), a costimulatory receptor. Intravenous ivuxolimab was administered to patients every 2 weeks at six dose levels: 0.01, 0.1, 0.3, 1.5, 3 and 10 mg/kg. Among the 50 to 55 dose-escalation patients, 19 had hepatocellular carcinoma, roughly 15 melanoma, 9 renal cell carcinoma and 9 head and neck cancer. In the dose-escalation cohort, 70% to 85% of patients were male, and the mean age was around 60 years, with a range of roughly 23 to 85. Patients were allowed to have had prior anti-PD-1, anti-PD-L1 or anti-CTLA-4 therapy, and less than 45% of the dose-escalation patients had previously received checkpoint inhibitors. Partial responses occurred in three dose-escalation patients: two with cutaneous melanoma and one with hepatocellular carcinoma. Peripheral TCRbeta sequencing was intended to test whether TCR sequence diversity was altered and clonal T-cell expansion was caused by ivuxolimab. The paper describes the monotherapy dose-escalation part (N = 52 patients) of the phase I trial of ivuxolimab.

Beyond this particular receptor, the publication reports: Low levels of normalized T-cell clonal expansion were also shown by some nonresponding patients. At doses of 0.1 to 3.0 mg/kg, clonal expansion of both CD4+ and CD8+ T cells in blood was seen between baseline and week 6. The antigen specificity of the clonally expanded peripheral T cells was not determined. After ivuxolimab, expanded clones were on average more numerous among CD8+ T cells than among CD4+ T cells. In the 0.1-3.0 mg/kg groups, partial responders were among the patients with the lowest normalized peripheral clonal expansion, particularly in CD8+ T cells.

For sequencing of the TCRbeta CDR3 region, genomic DNA was extracted from the sorted cells. TCRbeta CDR3 regions were sequenced using the immunoSEQ Assay. TCRdb re-hosts the immuneACCESS table, in-frame sequences only. Its copies lack some clones; in the studies checked, an unresolved V gene accounts for under half of them, and the cause for the rest is not known. The sample table contains 44,000 or so clones; only one count was recorded for roughly 93% of them. The top ten clonotypes cover 15% to 20% of the sample. Patients with autoimmune disease history or receiving systemic immunosuppression were excluded from the trial. Peripheral blood for TCR sequencing was collected from all dose cohorts at baseline, on cycle 4 day 1, and on cycle 7 day 1. The samples were taken from a phase I, first-in-human, multicenter, open-label dose-escalation trial of ivuxolimab. The trial enrolled adults with locally advanced or metastatic head and neck squamous cell, hepatocellular, melanoma or renal cell carcinoma. Before TCR sequencing, CD4+ T cells and CD8+ T cells were sorted from peripheral blood as separate populations.

The germline V gene yields SGHAT for CDR1 and FQNNGV for CDR2. The CDR3 runs 16 residues from the cysteine to the phenylalanine. Only the CDR3 region is kept as DNA, spanning 48 bases read in frame from base 1. The V end loses 1 base and the J end loses 4 bases, and a stretch of 16 bases separates them. This clone was recorded only once. The specificity of this receptor is unknown. Per-base quality was not reported, and no clone a single base away is much larger than it. This receptor chain uses TRBV11-2 and TRBJ1-1; a weak D assignment points to TRBD1 (6 bases agree). The clonotype was recovered from an adult with an advanced solid tumor such as melanoma, head and neck, liver or kidney cancer. The sample here was CD4+ or CD8+ T cells sorted from blood, taken in a trial of the OX40 agonist ivuxolimab. The CDR3 amino acid sequence is: CASSLAVQGTGTEAFF. The DNA sequence reads TGTGCCAGCAGCTTAGCCGTACAGGGTACGGGCACTGAAGCTTTCTTT.